The 7 T cell receptor beta chains presented below share a single source sample, sequenced in a study of shared clonotypes between healthy human individuals. Only in-frame clones appear in the TCRdb table, and some are missing; sequencing was by immunoSEQ multiplex PCR. Among over 700,000 clones listed, over 60% were seen once. Sequencing was carried out using memory CD4+ T cells sorted from blood. Subset reported: CD45RA-negative fraction. Receptors were obtained from a young woman in good health.

This rearrangement joins TRBV18 to TRBJ2-1, with D tentatively TRBD1 or TRBD2 (5 bases each). Deletions cut 2 bases from V and 8 bases from J, with 13 bases between. This CDR3 spans 14 amino acids. Germline CDR1 and CDR2: KGHSH and LQKENI. In DNA, the CDR3 is TGTGCCAGCTCACCAAGGGACGGCCTACATGAGCAGTTCTTC. This sequence encodes CASSPRDGLHEQFF.

The chain combines TRBV2 with TRBJ2-7, with 8 positions matching TRBD1. CDR3 length: 14 residues. The germline V gene encodes CDR1 SNHLY and CDR2 FYNNEI. V dropped 4 bases and J dropped 6; count of bases not matched to a gene: 8. The CDR3: CASSGDRGASEQYF. CDR3 coding DNA: TGTGCCAGCAGTGGAGACAGGGGAGCAAGCGAGCAGTACTTC.

The V and J genes are TRBV7-6 and TRBJ2-1; 11 positions agree with TRBD2. After removal of 2 bases from V and 10 bases from J, the junction contained 10 bases not matched to a gene. The germline V gene has CDR1 SGHVS and CDR2 FNYEAQ. CDR3 length equals 16 residues. The CDR3 DNA is TGTGCCAGCAGCTTAACTCGACTAGCGGGGTCAGGCGAGCAGTTCTTC. As protein: CASSLTRLAGSGEQFF.

This clone was observed a handful of times. The CDR3 loop reads CAIREGQQQETQYF. The CDR3 DNA follows: TGTGCCATCAGGGAAGGACAGCAACAAGAGACCCAGTACTTC. The chain is built from TRBV10-3 and TRBJ2-5, with TRBD1 as a possible D gene (6 bases). Germline V gives CDR1 ENHRY, CDR2 SYGVKD. CDR3 length equals 14 residues. The V end was cut by 6 bases, the J end by 2 bases, with 13 bases between.

This chain's CDR3 is CASSLALDSSFTGELFF. DNA for the CDR3: TGTGCCAGCAGCTTGGCTCTGGACAGTTCATTCACCGGGGAGCTGTTTTTT. The V and J genes are TRBV5-4 and TRBJ2-2, with a possible D match to TRBD1 (6 bases). The ends were cut back, 0 bases at V and 4 bases at J, with 16 bases in the middle. The germline V gene has CDR1 SGHNT and CDR2 YYREEE (reference sequence). The length of the CDR3 is 17 residues.

The J gene is TRBJ2-1, the V gene TRBV15; 7 nucleotides align to TRBD1. Trimming took 5 bases from V and 0 from J; bases not matched to a gene: 1. CDR1 is LNHNV and CDR2 is YYDKDF in the germline V gene (reference sequence). The CDR3 covers 14 residues. DNA for the CDR3: TGTGCCACCAGCCGGACAGGCTCCTACAATGAGCAGTTCTTC. Translated: CATSRTGSYNEQFF.

This chain links TRBV7-9 with TRBJ2-7; D unresolved. The V gene lost 0 bases and the J gene lost 5 bases, with 14 bases spanning the gap. Per the germline V gene, CDR1 is SEHNR and CDR2 is FQNEAQ (reference sequence). The CDR3 has 15 residues. In DNA, the CDR3 is TGTGCCAGCAGCTTAGCGACCGGAAGCAGGAACGAGCAGTACTTC. This gives the protein CASSLATGSRNEQYF.